These T cell receptor beta chains were read from a single sample in a study of CD8 T cells in Susac syndrome. From the immunoSEQ multiplex PCR reads, TCRdb called clonotypes with MiXCR, one entry per CDR3 protein. There are 45,000 or so distinct CDR3 sequences in the sample; roughly 93% occur only once, and more than 0.45% lies in the top ten. Material for sequencing was CD8+ T cells from PBMCs. The receptors were sampled from a human donor in good health. CDR3s include the opening cysteine and the closing phenylalanine or tryptophan. Fields, in order: V gene, D gene, J gene, clone size, CDR3 DNA, CDR3 protein. The D gene is left open where the match is weak. Only some rows state a clone size, as once, few, many or a class for expanded clones.

V gene: TRBV7-9
D gene: NA
J gene: TRBJ1-1
clone size: NA
CDR3 DNA: TGTGCCAGCAGCTTAGAAGGCAGGTCTGCTTTCTTT
CDR3 protein: CASSLEGRSAFF

V gene: TRBV28
D gene: TRBD2
J gene: TRBJ2-5
clone size: NA
CDR3 DNA: TGTGCCAGCAGTCGACTAGCGGGAGGTGATGGGGAGACCCAGTACTTC
CDR3 protein: CASSRLAGGDGETQYF

V gene: TRBV30
D gene: NA
J gene: TRBJ1-6
clone size: NA
CDR3 DNA: TGTGCCTGGAAACAACCGGACATTAATTCACCCCTCCACTTT
CDR3 protein: CAWKQPDINSPLHF

V gene: TRBV7-9
D gene: NA
J gene: TRBJ2-7
clone size: NA
CDR3 DNA: TGTGCCAGCAGCTGGGGGACTCCCCACGAGCAGTACTTC
CDR3 protein: CASSWGTPHEQYF

V gene: TRBV7-7
D gene: NA
J gene: TRBJ2-4
clone size: NA
CDR3 DNA: TGTGCTAGCAGCCTGGGACCGGGCAGGGAAAACATTCAGTACTTC
CDR3 protein: CASSLGPGRENIQYF

V gene: TRBV18
D gene: NA
J gene: TRBJ2-1
clone size: NA
CDR3 DNA: TGTGCCAGCTCACATCCAGGGTTATTCGATGAGCAGTTCTTC
CDR3 protein: CASSHPGLFDEQFF

V gene: TRBV10-3
D gene: TRBD2
J gene: TRBJ2-7
clone size: NA
CDR3 DNA: TGTGCCATCAAGGTAACGGTAGCGGGAAACGAGCAGTACTTC
CDR3 protein: CAIKVTVAGNEQYF

V gene: TRBV12-3/TRBV12-4
D gene: NA
J gene: TRBJ2-1
clone size: NA
CDR3 DNA: TGTGCCAGCAGTTTCCCTCGGGGGCGGGACAATGAGCAGTTCTTC
CDR3 protein: CASSFPRGRDNEQFF

V gene: TRBV24-1
D gene: NA
J gene: TRBJ2-3
clone size: NA
CDR3 DNA: TGTGCCACCAGTGACCTACGAGCAGATACGCAGTATTTT
CDR3 protein: CATSDLRADTQYF

V gene: TRBV27
D gene: NA
J gene: TRBJ2-2
clone size: NA
CDR3 DNA: TGTGCCAGCAGTTTCATCGGACAGACCGGGGAGCTGTTTTTT
CDR3 protein: CASSFIGQTGELFF

V gene: TRBV12-3/TRBV12-4
D gene: NA
J gene: TRBJ2-1
clone size: once
CDR3 DNA: TGTGCCAGCACCCTCGGGGGTAGCGTAAATGAGCAGTTCTTC
CDR3 protein: CASTLGGSVNEQFF

V gene: TRBV7-6
D gene: NA
J gene: TRBJ2-5
clone size: NA
CDR3 DNA: TGTGCCAGCAGCTTAGAGGCGGGGTCGGGAGAGACCCAGTACTTC
CDR3 protein: CASSLEAGSGETQYF

V gene: TRBV4-1
D gene: TRBD2
J gene: TRBJ2-2
clone size: once
CDR3 DNA: TGCGCCAGCAGCTTACTAGCGGACCCGAGAGCCACCGGGGAGCTGTTTTTT
CDR3 protein: CASSLLADPRATGELFF

V gene: TRBV2
D gene: NA
J gene: TRBJ2-1
clone size: NA
CDR3 DNA: TGTGCCAGCAGTTACTATAAGGATGAGCAGTTCTTC
CDR3 protein: CASSYYKDEQFF

V gene: TRBV27
D gene: NA
J gene: TRBJ1-2
clone size: NA
CDR3 DNA: TGTGCCAGCAGCTTTGCCTCCTCCGGCTATAATGGCTACACCTTC
CDR3 protein: CASSFASSGYNGYTF

V gene: TRBV12-5
D gene: NA
J gene: TRBJ2-1
clone size: NA
CDR3 DNA: TGTGCTAGTGGTTTGGCCTTGGGACTCCACAATGAGCAGTTCTTC
CDR3 protein: CASGLALGLHNEQFF

V gene: TRBV3-1
D gene: TRBD2
J gene: TRBJ2-5
clone size: once
CDR3 DNA: TGTGCCAGCAGCCAAGGGACTAGCGGGCCCCAAGAGACCCAGTACTTC
CDR3 protein: CASSQGTSGPQETQYF

V gene: TRBV19
D gene: NA
J gene: TRBJ1-5
clone size: NA
CDR3 DNA: TGTGCCAGTAGTATAAAAGGTTCACAGAGCCAGCCCCAGCATTTT
CDR3 protein: CASSIKGSQSQPQHF

V gene: TRBV3-1
D gene: NA
J gene: TRBJ1-1
clone size: NA
CDR3 DNA: TGTGCCAGCAGCCAAGTCGTCGGGACTGAAGCTTTCTTT
CDR3 protein: CASSQVVGTEAFF

V gene: TRBV28
D gene: NA
J gene: TRBJ2-3
clone size: NA
CDR3 DNA: TGTGCCAGCAGTTTACGACTAGGCACAGATACGCAGTATTTT
CDR3 protein: CASSLRLGTDTQYF

V gene: TRBV27
D gene: NA
J gene: TRBJ2-3
clone size: NA
CDR3 DNA: TGTGCCAGCAGGGACCCCGCGCCGACAGATACGCAGTATTTT
CDR3 protein: CASRDPAPTDTQYF

V gene: TRBV5-4
D gene: NA
J gene: TRBJ2-7
clone size: NA
CDR3 DNA: TGTGCCATCGGACTGGTCGGTTACGAGCAGTACTTC
CDR3 protein: CAIGLVGYEQYF

V gene: TRBV15
D gene: NA
J gene: TRBJ2-7
clone size: NA
CDR3 DNA: TGTGCCACCAGCGGTCTTCGGGGCTACGAGCAGTACTTC
CDR3 protein: CATSGLRGYEQYF

V gene: TRBV20-1
D gene: TRBD2
J gene: TRBJ2-3
clone size: NA
CDR3 DNA: TGCAGTGCTAGCCCCTATGTAGGACTAGCGGAAAGCACAGATACGCAGTATTTT
CDR3 protein: CSASPYVGLAESTDTQYF

V gene: TRBV21-1
D gene: NA
J gene: TRBJ2-5
clone size: NA
CDR3 DNA: TGTGCCAGCAGCAAGAACCCGGAGGCCCAGTACTTC
CDR3 protein: CASSKNPEAQYF

V gene: TRBV29-1
D gene: NA
J gene: TRBJ2-7
clone size: NA
CDR3 DNA: TGCATCGTTTGGACACCCTACGAGCAGTACTTC
CDR3 protein: CIVWTPYEQYF

V gene: TRBV2
D gene: TRBD1
J gene: TRBJ2-5
clone size: NA
CDR3 DNA: TGTGCCAGCAGTGAAGTGGACAGGGTTGAGACCCAGTACTTC
CDR3 protein: CASSEVDRVETQYF

V gene: TRBV5-1
D gene: TRBD1
J gene: TRBJ2-7
clone size: NA
CDR3 DNA: TGCGCCAGCAGAGGGACAGGATTCTACGAGCAGTACTTC
CDR3 protein: CASRGTGFYEQYF

V gene: TRBV7-8
D gene: TRBD2
J gene: TRBJ2-3
clone size: NA
CDR3 DNA: TGTGCCAGCAGCTCCCAACGACTAGCAGGAGATACGCAGTATTTT
CDR3 protein: CASSSQRLAGDTQYF

V gene: TRBV13
D gene: NA
J gene: TRBJ1-1
clone size: NA
CDR3 DNA: TGTGCCAGCAGCGTCACAGGCTACGGAATGAACACTGAAGCTTTCTTT
CDR3 protein: CASSVTGYGMNTEAFF

V gene: TRBV4-1
D gene: TRBD1
J gene: TRBJ2-1
clone size: NA
CDR3 DNA: TGCGCCAGCAGCCAAGTACAGGGGGCCCATGAGCAGTTCTTC
CDR3 protein: CASSQVQGAHEQFF

V gene: TRBV12-3/TRBV12-4
D gene: NA
J gene: TRBJ1-2
clone size: NA
CDR3 DNA: TGTGCCTGCCAAGGCCCGGACTATGGCTACACCTTC
CDR3 protein: CACQGPDYGYTF

V gene: TRBV27
D gene: NA
J gene: TRBJ2-4
clone size: NA
CDR3 DNA: TGTGCCAGCAGTTCCGGGACTGGACCGATTCAGTACTTC
CDR3 protein: CASSSGTGPIQYF

V gene: TRBV12-3/TRBV12-4
D gene: NA
J gene: TRBJ2-1
clone size: NA
CDR3 DNA: TGTGCCAGCTCCCCAGGGGGGGGCGCCTACAATGAGCAGTTCTTC
CDR3 protein: CASSPGGGAYNEQFF

V gene: TRBV7-9
D gene: NA
J gene: TRBJ2-1
clone size: NA
CDR3 DNA: TGTGCCAGCAGCCCGGGCCCTAGGACGGATGAGCAGTTCTTC
CDR3 protein: CASSPGPRTDEQFF

V gene: TRBV10-1
D gene: TRBD2
J gene: TRBJ2-1
clone size: once
CDR3 DNA: TGCGCCAGCAGTGATGCGGGAGGGCCCGACAATGAGCAGTTCTTC
CDR3 protein: CASSDAGGPDNEQFF

V gene: TRBV12-3/TRBV12-4
D gene: TRBD2
J gene: TRBJ2-1
clone size: NA
CDR3 DNA: TGTGCCAGCAGTTTGTGGGAGGGTGATGAGCAGTTCTTC
CDR3 protein: CASSLWEGDEQFF

V gene: TRBV29-1
D gene: NA
J gene: TRBJ2-1
clone size: once
CDR3 DNA: TGCAGCGTCCTCCAGGGATACAATGAGCAGTTCTTC
CDR3 protein: CSVLQGYNEQFF

V gene: TRBV12-3/TRBV12-4
D gene: NA
J gene: TRBJ1-2
clone size: NA
CDR3 DNA: TGTGCCAGCAGTTTAGGGACGGGGGGCGACTATGGCTACACCTTC
CDR3 protein: CASSLGTGGDYGYTF

V gene: TRBV28
D gene: NA
J gene: TRBJ2-5
clone size: NA
CDR3 DNA: TGTGCCAGCAGGACCGAAGACAGGTTCCAAGAGACCCAGTACTTC
CDR3 protein: CASRTEDRFQETQYF

V gene: TRBV9
D gene: NA
J gene: TRBJ2-3
clone size: NA
CDR3 DNA: TGTGCCAGCAGGGGGACTGCGGAGGATACGCAGTATTTT
CDR3 protein: CASRGTAEDTQYF

V gene: TRBV4-1
D gene: NA
J gene: TRBJ2-5
clone size: NA
CDR3 DNA: TGCGCCAGCAGCCCCATTTCGAATACCCCACAGGGTAGACAAGAGACCCAGTACTTC
CDR3 protein: CASSPISNTPQGRQETQYF

V gene: TRBV27
D gene: TRBD2
J gene: TRBJ2-1
clone size: NA
CDR3 DNA: TGTGCCAGCAGTCTGTTAGCGGGAGGGCCGTCCTACAATGAGCAGTTCTTC
CDR3 protein: CASSLLAGGPSYNEQFF

V gene: TRBV2
D gene: NA
J gene: TRBJ1-1
clone size: NA
CDR3 DNA: TGTGCCAGCAGTGATGGCACTGAAGCTTTCTTT
CDR3 protein: CASSDGTEAFF

V gene: TRBV5-6
D gene: NA
J gene: TRBJ2-2
clone size: NA
CDR3 DNA: TGTGCCAGCAGTTTTGGCACCGGGGAGCTGTTTTTT
CDR3 protein: CASSFGTGELFF

V gene: TRBV6-5
D gene: NA
J gene: TRBJ2-1
clone size: NA
CDR3 DNA: TGTGCCAGCAGTACCGGGCCCGGCTCCTACAATGAGCAGTTCTTC
CDR3 protein: CASSTGPGSYNEQFF